Listed here is a single TCR beta chain. This entry is derived from a study of blood T cell repertoires in COVID-19. As for the study in general: PBMCs, B-cell-depleted T cells, or T cells were the source of the cDNA or gDNA that made up the material.

The germline V gene encodes CDR1 SGHRS and CDR2 YFSETQ. The CDR3 runs 16 residues. V lost 0 bases to trimming and J lost 5 bases, with 17 bases between them. Per the authors' pipeline: Estimated nucleated cell counts came from reference gene primer amplification. Profiled with immunoSEQ multiplex PCR; TCRdb holds only in-frame clones, not every one. V, J and clone size are taken as reported in that table, and D and trimming were inferred from the DNA itself. Altogether 350,000 to 450,000 clones are present, approximately 81% being singletons, with the ten largest covering 3.5% to 4%. The chain is built from TRBV5-1 and TRBJ2-5; perhaps TRBD2 as D (6 bases). This clonotype was obtained from a woman aged 18-30 years with acute or convalescent COVID-19. The specimen sequenced was peripheral blood. Here the CDR3 DNA reads TGCGCCAGCAGCTTGGATGGAGGCGGGGTGATGGAGACCCAGTACTTC. As protein: CASSLDGGGVMETQYF.